A single sample gave rise to the 31 T cell receptor beta chains below, sequenced in a study of early T cells in non-severe SARS-CoV-2 infection (dated by TCRdb to the early 2020s). The library was made by 5' RACE. The sample was run on a NextSeq 500. Through fastp at Q25 and MiXCR, TCRdb rebuilt clones from the public reads, retaining in-frame beta chains. Entries are consolidated by CDR3 protein sequence, retaining the most common genes and DNA. This sample is represented by 65,000 to 85,000 distinct CDR3 sequences; roughly a sixth of them were singletons. Roughly an eighth of the sample comes from the top ten. The sample consisted of whole blood. The receptors stem from an adult who was a healthcare worker with PCR-confirmed SARS-CoV-2 infection or an uninfected control (not recorded which).

This clonotype has more than one count but fewer than ten. The rearrangement links TRBV7-3 to TRBJ2-1, with 11 positions matching TRBD2. This CDR3 has 14 amino acids. Trimming at V came to 4 bases and at J to 6 bases, leaving 2 bases not matched to a gene. Germline V gives CDR1 SGHTA, CDR2 FQGTGA. CDR3 residues: CASSYSGRANEQFF. CDR3 DNA: TGTGCCAGCAGCTATAGCGGGAGGGCCAATGAGCAGTTCTTC.

This chain links TRBV4-3 with TRBJ1-5; D remains unclear. CDR3 length: 14 residues. The germline gives CDR1 LGHNA, CDR2 YSLEER. The V end was cut by 1 base, the J end by 1 base, with 5 bases between. The CDR3: CASSQAHSNQPQHF. The CDR3 DNA reads TGCGCCAGCAGCCAAGCTCACAGCAATCAGCCCCAGCATTTT.

This clonotype has only a few counts. The chain has TRBV28 and TRBJ2-1; 9 nucleotides match TRBD2. The CDR3 has 17 residues. CDR1 MDHEN and CDR2 SYDVKM come from the germline V gene. CDR3 DNA: TGTGCTCCTTTCGGGGGTAGCGGGAGAATCTACTACAATGAGCAGTTCTTC. Translating it yields CAPFGGSGRIYYNEQFF.

This clonotype has only a few counts. The chain combines TRBV18 with TRBJ1-1; D is ambiguous. The V end lost 3 bases, the J end lost 1 base, and 9 bases lay between the germline ends. CDR3 size: 14 residues. The germline V gene encodes CDR1 KGHSH and CDR2 LQKENI. CDR3 bases: TGTGCCAGCTCACCGCTCCGAGAGAACACTGAAGCTTTCTTT. It codes for CASSPLRENTEAFF.

The chain links TRBV7-9 to TRBJ2-4; TRBD1 agrees at 8 bases. CDR1 SEHNR and CDR2 FQNEAQ come from the germline V gene (reference sequence). The CDR3 is 19 amino acids. Germline trimming cut 1 base from V and 1 base from J; bases unmatched to any gene: 12. CDR3 nucleotide sequence: TGTGCCAGCAGCTTAGTTGCCTCGGACAGGGCTAGGGCCAAAAACATTCAGTACTTC. Translation: CASSLVASDRARAKNIQYF.

V and J are TRBV11-1 and TRBJ2-1; D possibly corresponds to TRBD2 (6 bases). V was clipped by 8 bases and J by 0 bases, with 14 bases between them. The CDR3 length is 15 residues. CDR1 is SGHAT, CDR2 FQDESV, per germline (reference sequence). This CDR3 is CASRGLGSSYNEQFF. CDR3 coding DNA: TGTGCCAGCCGGGGGTTAGGTAGCTCCTACAATGAGCAGTTCTTC.

This sequence joins TRBV28 and TRBJ1-2; perhaps TRBD1 as D (6 bases). Germline-derived CDR1 and CDR2 are MDHEN and SYDVKM. The V end lost 5 bases, the J end lost 8 bases, and 9 bases lay between the germline ends. The CDR3 is 11 amino acids. The CDR3 loop reads CASSMQGGYTF. CDR3 coding DNA: TGTGCCAGCAGTATGCAGGGGGGCTACACCTTC.

This clonotype occurred many times. The chain links TRBV11-2 to TRBJ2-1, with D hard to call. The germline V and J ends were trimmed by 3 bases and 15 bases, with 15 bases remaining between them. Germline CDR1 is SGHAT and CDR2 is FQNNGV. This CDR3 has 12 residues. CDR3 sequence reads: CASSLGSRAMFF. The CDR3 nucleotides are TGTGCCAGCAGCTTGGGATCTAGGGCGATGTTCTTC.

This rearrangement joins TRBV10-3 to TRBJ2-5; weak D call: TRBD2 (5 bases). CDR1 and CDR2 (germline): ENHRY, SYGVKD. The CDR3 totals 14 residues. V lost 5 bases and J lost 4, with 14 bases in between. CDR3 nucleotides: TGTGCCATCAGTACCTCCAGCGGTCTAGAGACCCAGTACTTC. It yields the protein CAISTSSGLETQYF.

The chain recombines TRBV12-3 or TRBV12-4 with TRBJ1-6, with 7 bases fitting TRBD1. V was clipped by 7 bases and J by 5 bases; unmatched bases: 5. The length of the CDR3 is 14 residues. This chain's CDR3 is CASNSGGHNSPLHF. The CDR3 region has the DNA TGTGCCAGCAATTCAGGGGGACATAATTCACCCCTCCACTTT.

In its sample, this clonotype was seen a few times. The chain employs TRBV4-2 and TRBJ2-3; D remains unclear. V was clipped by 3 bases and J by 3 bases, with 7 bases between them. The CDR3 runs to 13 residues. Germline CDR1 is LGHNA and CDR2 is YNFKEQ. This CDR3 reads CASSHPETDTQYF. The CDR3 nucleotides are TGTGCCAGCAGCCACCCCGAAACAGATACGCAGTATTTT.

The genes are TRBV20-1 and TRBJ1-1; TRBD1 matches at 9 bases. J was trimmed by 5 bases and V by 1 base; bases with no gene match: 8. CDR1 and CDR2 from the germline V gene are DFQATT and SNEGSKA (reference sequence). The CDR3 extends over 15 amino acids. This CDR3 reads CSARAPTGGKTEAFF. In nucleotides, the CDR3 is TGCAGTGCTAGAGCCCCGACAGGGGGAAAAACTGAAGCTTTCTTT.

The DNA of the CDR3 is TGTGCCAGCAGTTACACGGGGGTATTTGTATCCTACGAGCAGTACTTC. Translating it yields CASSYTGVFVSYEQYF. The chain employs TRBV6-6 and TRBJ2-7, with D tentatively TRBD2 (6 bases). Germline V gene data show CDR1 as MNHNY and CDR2 as SVGAGI (reference sequence). This CDR3 contains 16 residues. V dropped 2 bases and J dropped 1 base, with 15 bases sitting between them.

J is TRBJ2-2 and V is TRBV4-2; 9 nucleotides line up with TRBD2. Trimming removed 4 bases from V and 9 bases from J; junction bases left unmatched: 9. This CDR3 contains 15 residues. Germline V CDR1 and CDR2: LGHNA, YNFKEQ. Here the CDR3 reads CASSPSGTSHRELFF. The CDR3 DNA is TGTGCCAGCAGCCCGTCCGGGACTAGCCACAGGGAGCTGTTTTTT.

This clonotype was detected a few times. V is TRBV29-1 and J is TRBJ2-1; D gene unclear. This CDR3 is 10 amino acids long. Trimming stripped 2 bases from V and 8 bases from J, with 4 bases between. CDR1 and CDR2 (germline): SQVTM, ANQGSEA. The CDR3 DNA is TGCAGCGTTGAAATCTATGAGCAGTTCTTC. It specifies CSVEIYEQFF.

This chain uses TRBV28 with TRBJ2-3; D is possibly TRBD2 (5 bases). V was shortened by 8 bases and J by 0 bases, with 9 bases between the two germline ends. Germline values: CDR1 MDHEN, CDR2 SYDVKM. This CDR3 has 13 residues. The CDR3 loop is CASGLTSTDTQYF. The CDR3, as DNA: TGTGCCAGCGGACTGACCAGCACAGATACGCAGTATTTT.

With regard to this clonotype: An end of the junction differs from the germline gene, which may be a read error. V and J are TRBV20-1 and TRBJ1-1; TRBD1 might be the D (5 bases). Germline V gives CDR1 DFQATT, CDR2 SNEGSKA (reference sequence). CDR3 size: 11 residues. CDR3 DNA: TGCAGTGCTGGGACGAACACTGAGGCTTTCTTT. Its translation is CSAGTNTEAFF.

The chain employs TRBV7-2 and TRBJ2-7; 9 bases are shared with TRBD2. Trimming took 1 base from V and 2 from J; bases not matched to a gene: 12. The CDR3 length is 18 residues. In germline, CDR1 is SGHTA, CDR2 FQGNSA. The CDR3 region has the DNA TGTGCCAGCAGCTTAGATTCCCCACCGAGCGGGAGGCCCTACGAGCAGTACTTC. This translates into CASSLDSPPSGRPYEQYF. Full variable domain (outside the CDR3, taken from reference TRBV7-2 and TRBJ2-7): GAGVSQSPSNKVTEKGKDVELRCDPISGHTALYWYRQSLGQGLEFLIYFQGNSAPDKSGLPSDRFSAERTGGSVSTLTIQRTQQEDSAVYLCASSLDSPPSGRPYEQYFGPGTRLTVT.

The chain couples TRBV4-3 to TRBJ2-7; D assignment may be TRBD1 or TRBD2 (6 bases each). Deletions cut 2 bases from V and 1 base from J, with 12 bases between. The CDR3 extends over 15 amino acids. Looked up from germline, CDR1 is LGHNA and CDR2 is YSLEER. This CDR3 is CASSQRSGASYEQYF. CDR3 in DNA: TGCGCCAGCAGCCAACGATCGGGGGCGTCCTACGAGCAGTACTTC.

This clonotype was observed a handful of times. V is TRBV5-5 and J is TRBJ1-4; 7 bases agree with TRBD1. CDR1 is SGHKS and CDR2 is YYEKEE in the germline V gene (reference sequence). V was clipped by 1 base and J by 5 bases; unmatched bases: 8. The CDR3 runs to 16 residues. In nucleotides, the CDR3 is TGTGCCAGCAGCTTGCAAACCGGGACAGTAAATGAAAAACTGTTTTTT. Its translation: CASSLQTGTVNEKLFF.

V is TRBV3-1 and J is TRBJ2-5, with 11 bases lining up with TRBD2. V lost 1 base to trimming and J lost 9 bases; unmatched junction nucleotides: 7. This CDR3 has 15 amino acids. The V gene's germline CDR1 is LGHDT and CDR2 YNNKEL (reference sequence). The CDR3: CASSQGLAGGWAQYF. The CDR3, as DNA: TGTGCCAGCAGCCAAGGGCTAGCGGGAGGCTGGGCCCAGTACTTC.

This chain joins TRBV12-3 or TRBV12-4 and TRBJ1-6; 7 bases are shared with TRBD1. There are 14 residues in the CDR3. V lost 5 bases, J lost 6 bases, and 4 bases stayed unmatched. As DNA, the CDR3 is TGTGCCAGCAGTCTTCGACAGGGTAATTCACCCCTCCACTTT. It is translated as CASSLRQGNSPLHF.

The J gene is TRBJ1-2, the V gene TRBV9, with unresolved D. Trimming removed 3 bases at V and 4 bases at J, with 10 bases between. This CDR3 has 13 residues. CDR1 is SGDLS, CDR2 YYNGEE, per germline. The CDR3: CASSDKHSYGYTF. The CDR3 nucleotides are TGTGCCAGCAGCGATAAACACTCCTATGGCTACACCTTC.

This clonotype was recorded a few times. The chain recombines TRBV11-2 with TRBJ2-5; 9 bases match TRBD2. Germline values: CDR1 SGHAT, CDR2 FQNNGV. With V trimmed by 2 bases and J by 2 bases, 9 bases remained unmatched. The CDR3 runs 17 residues. The CDR3 region has the DNA TGTGCCAGCAGCTTACTTGAAGGCGGGGGGGCACAAGAGACCCAGTACTTC. It yields the protein CASSLLEGGGAQETQYF.

This clonotype was seen only a few times. V is TRBV25-1 and J is TRBJ1-2; the D gene is possibly TRBD1 (5 bases). The CDR3 extends over 13 amino acids. Looked up from germline, CDR1 is MGHDK and CDR2 is SYGVNS. V was shortened by 4 bases and J by 2 bases, with 8 bases between the two germline ends. CDR3 protein: CASSVQGNYGYTF. CDR3 sequence (DNA): TGTGCCAGCAGTGTGCAGGGCAACTATGGCTACACCTTC.

The V and J genes are TRBV6-6 and TRBJ2-5; D possibly corresponds to TRBD2 (5 bases). The CDR3 is made up of 14 amino acids. Per germline, CDR1 MNHNY and CDR2 SVGAGI (reference sequence). V dropped 0 bases and J dropped 2 bases, with 7 bases sitting between them. The CDR3: CASSYSSGQETQYF. The CDR3, as DNA: TGTGCCAGCAGTTACTCATCGGGGCAAGAGACCCAGTACTTC.

This clonotype was seen a few times. The chain has TRBV6-2 or TRBV6-3 and TRBJ1-5, with D possibly matching TRBD1 (5 bases). Trimming shortened V by 4 bases and J by 9 bases, and 16 bases separated the two germline ends. The CDR3 sequence is 14 residues long. CDR1 and CDR2 from the germline V gene are MNHEY and SVGEGT. CDR3 coding DNA: TGTGCCAGCAGTTCGATCCTGACAGCTCGGCCCCAGCATTTT. Translation gives CASSSILTARPQHF.

This clonotype was recorded a few times. CDR3 residues: CASSATDFYTEAFF. The CDR3 bases are TGTGCCAGCAGCGCCACAGATTTCTACACTGAAGCTTTCTTT. The chain combines TRBV9 with TRBJ1-1; D gene ambiguous. CDR1 and CDR2 from the germline V gene are SGDLS and YYNGEE. Trimming took off 3 bases at V and 3 bases at J, with 12 bases between the two ends. This CDR3 is 14 amino acids long.

V gene TRBV5-1 combines with J gene TRBJ2-3; D ambiguous. V lost 4 bases to trimming and J lost 2 bases, with 11 bases between them. The CDR3 length is 14 residues. Germline lookup yields CDR1 SGHRS and CDR2 YFSETQ. CDR3 sequence reads: CASSTSSFTDTQYF. In DNA, the CDR3 is TGCGCCAGCAGCACCAGTTCGTTCACAGATACGCAGTATTTT.

The rearrangement joins TRBV28 to TRBJ1-5; tentative D call: TRBD1 (5 bases). V dropped 2 bases and J dropped 4 bases, with 9 bases sitting between them. From germline, CDR1 is MDHEN and CDR2 SYDVKM. The CDR3 spans 14 residues. CDR3 nucleotide sequence: TGTGCCAGCAGTTTAGGGGCAGTTAATCAGCCCCAGCATTTT. Residues: CASSLGAVNQPQHF.

This clonotype was found many times. The chain is built from TRBV25-1 and TRBJ1-1; D gene uncertain. The length of the CDR3 is 11 residues. The germline V gene encodes CDR1 MGHDK and CDR2 SYGVNS. The V and J ends lost 5 bases and 7 bases respectively, with 8 bases between them. The CDR3 here is CASSSMVEAFF. The CDR3 DNA reads TGTGCCAGCAGTTCGATGGTTGAAGCTTTCTTT.